Listed below are T cell receptor beta chains from one sample, sequenced in a study of OX40 agonist ivuxolimab in advanced cancers. Data came from immunoSEQ multiplex PCR; TCRdb stores just in-frame clones and leaves some out. The sample lists some 77,000 clones; around 90% were seen once. The sample in question was CD4+ or CD8+ T cells sorted from blood, obtained in a trial of the OX40 agonist ivuxolimab. The receptors were sampled from an adult with an advanced solid tumor such as melanoma, head and neck, liver or kidney cancer. Both conserved end residues are part of each CDR3. D genes are given only for firm matches. The size field is filled for only some rows; it gives once, few, many or a size class.

>TRBV19|TRBJ1-5|-|-
TGTGCCAGTAGAAGTGGACGGATCAATCAGCCCCAGCATTTT
CASRSGRINQPQHF
>TRBV4-1|TRBJ2-7|-|once
TGCGCCAGCAGCCAAGATCGACGGTCCTACGAGCAGTACTTC
CASSQDRRSYEQYF
>TRBV11-2|TRBJ1-1|-|-
TGTGCCAGCAGCTTAACAGACCGGAACACTGAAGCTTTCTTT
CASSLTDRNTEAFF
>TRBV10-3|TRBJ1-6|-|-
TGTGCCATCAGTGGGATCGGGGAATCACCCCTCCACTTT
CAISGIGESPLHF
>TRBV6-5|TRBJ2-2|TRBD1|-
TGTGCCAGCAGTTACAGGGGACAGGGGGCCGGGGAGCTGTTTTTT
CASSYRGQGAGELFF
>TRBV5-1|TRBJ2-3|-|once
TGCGCCAGCAGCTTCGGGGGGCGAGGCACAGATACGCAGTATTTT
CASSFGGRGTDTQYF
>TRBV19|TRBJ2-1|-|-
TGTGCCAGTACCTGGGGAAATGAGCAGTTCTTC
CASTWGNEQFF
>TRBV5-1|TRBJ1-3|-|-
TGCGCCAGCAGCTTGGATCCCACAGGGACTGGAAACACCATATATTTT
CASSLDPTGTGNTIYF
>TRBV5-4|TRBJ2-1|TRBD1|-
TGTGCCAGCAGCGACCGGGACAGGGACAATGAGCAGTTCTTC
CASSDRDRDNEQFF
>TRBV2|TRBJ2-2|-|-
TGTGCCAGCACCAGAGAGGTGGCCCTTAGAACCACCGGGGAGCTGTTTTTT
CASTREVALRTTGELFF
>TRBV5-6|TRBJ1-5|TRBD1|-
TGTGCCAGCAGCTTTACTAGACAGGGGAATCAGCCCCAGCATTTT
CASSFTRQGNQPQHF
>TRBV18|TRBJ1-1|-|-
TGTGCCAGCTCACCAACTTTTCTCGGGGATACTGAAGCTTTCTTT
CASSPTFLGDTEAFF